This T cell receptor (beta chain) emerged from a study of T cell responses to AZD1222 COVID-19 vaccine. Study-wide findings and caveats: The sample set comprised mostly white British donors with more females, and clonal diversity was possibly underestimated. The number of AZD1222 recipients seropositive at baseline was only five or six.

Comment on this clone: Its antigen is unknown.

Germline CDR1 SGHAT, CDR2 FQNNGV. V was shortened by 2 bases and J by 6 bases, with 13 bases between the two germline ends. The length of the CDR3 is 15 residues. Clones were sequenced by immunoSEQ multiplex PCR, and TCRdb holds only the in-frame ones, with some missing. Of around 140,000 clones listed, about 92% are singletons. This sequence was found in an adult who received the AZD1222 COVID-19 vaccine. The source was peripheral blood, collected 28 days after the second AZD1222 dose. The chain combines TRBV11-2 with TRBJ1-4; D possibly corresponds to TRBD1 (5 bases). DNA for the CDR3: TGTGCCAGCAGCTTACGTCGGGGACCGGATGAAAAACTGTTTTTT. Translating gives CASSLRRGPDEKLFF.